These T cell receptor beta chains were read from a single sample in a study of B cell selection in AIRE deficiency. Data came from immunoSEQ multiplex PCR; TCRdb stores just in-frame clones and leaves some out. This sample carries tens of thousands of clones, around 97% of them seen once, and the ten largest clones take approximately 0.17%. Sequencing was performed on conventional CD4+ T cells sorted from PBMCs. The receptors here all came from a human donor with AIRE deficiency. CDR3s include the opening cysteine and the closing phenylalanine or tryptophan. D genes are given only for firm matches. The size of a clone is reported for some rows only, either as once, few or many, or as a class for expanded clones.

V gene	D gene	J gene	clone size	CDR3 length	CDR3 DNA	CDR3 protein
TRBV28	TRBD1	TRBJ2-5	NA	16	TGTGCCAGCACAAATCCGGGGACAGGGTGGCGAGAGACCCAGTACTTC	CASTNPGTGWRETQYF
TRBV27	NA	TRBJ2-5	NA	14	TGTGCCAGCAGTCGAACGCGACGGGGCGGGACCCAGTACTTC	CASSRTRRGGTQYF
TRBV28	TRBD1	TRBJ2-6	NA	14	TGTGCCACTATCAGGGGGCGCGAGGCCAACGTCCTGACTTTC	CATIRGREANVLTF
TRBV4-3	TRBD2	TRBJ2-2	NA	19	TGCGCCAGCAGCCACGCCGGATGGGGACTAGAAGTCAGGACCGGGGAGCTGTTTTTT	CASSHAGWGLEVRTGELFF
TRBV5-1	TRBD2	TRBJ2-7	NA	19	TGCGCCAGCAGCTTGGTCGGGCGTTTAGCGGGAGGAACTGAAAACGAGCAGTACTTC	CASSLVGRLAGGTENEQYF
TRBV5-1	NA	TRBJ2-7	NA	12	TGCGCCAGCAGCTTGGGGGAGTACGAGCAGTACTTC	CASSLGEYEQYF
TRBV4-1	NA	TRBJ1-1	NA	14	TGCGCCAGCAGCCACCCGGACCGAACCCAGGAAGCTTTCTTT	CASSHPDRTQEAFF
TRBV19	NA	TRBJ1-4	NA	14	TGTGCCAGTAGTATGTGGGGGGCGGCGGAAAAACTGTTTTTT	CASSMWGAAEKLFF
TRBV11-1	NA	TRBJ2-5	NA	17	TGTGCCAGCAGCTTATCTGGGATAGCGGAGACAAGAGAGACCCAGTACTTC	CASSLSGIAETRETQYF
TRBV7-2	NA	TRBJ2-2	NA	16	TGTGCCAGCAGAAATCCTAATCGCGCGAACACCGGGGAGCTGTTTTTT	CASRNPNRANTGELFF
TRBV6-4	NA	TRBJ2-7	NA	13	TGTGCCAGCAGCCCGAGACTGTTTTCTGAGCAGTACTTC	CASSPRLFSEQYF
TRBV21-1	NA	TRBJ1-5	NA	14	TGTGCCAGCAGCAACACGCAGGGTTGTCAGCCCCAGCATTTT	CASSNTQGCQPQHF
TRBV7-2	NA	TRBJ2-5	NA	16	TGTGCCAGCAGCTTAGAAGGGTTTTTCGGCCAAGAGACCCAGTACTTC	CASSLEGFFGQETQYF
TRBV18	NA	TRBJ1-5	NA	13	TGTGCCAGCTCCGTCCAGGGCGATCAGCCCCAGCATTTT	CASSVQGDQPQHF
TRBV6-5	NA	TRBJ1-2	NA	13	TGTGCCAGCAGTTACACCGCTATATCTGGCTACACCTTC	CASSYTAISGYTF
TRBV9	TRBD1	TRBJ2-5	NA	17	TGTGCCAGCAGTCCACTCCCAGGGACAGGGCAGGGGGAGACCCAGTACTTC	CASSPLPGTGQGETQYF
TRBV7-9	NA	TRBJ2-1	NA	15	TGTGCCAGCAGCTTTCCCGGGACCGGGAACAATGAGCAGTTCTTC	CASSFPGTGNNEQFF
TRBV7-2	NA	TRBJ2-1	NA	18	TGTGCCAGCAGCTTAGATGCTACCTCCCTGAGCTCCTACAATGAGCAGTTCTTC	CASSLDATSLSSYNEQFF
TRBV27	TRBD1	TRBJ1-4	NA	16	TGTGCCAGCAGTTTAGATTTTCGACAGGGAGGGGAAAAACTGTTTTTT	CASSLDFRQGGEKLFF
TRBV4-2	TRBD1	TRBJ2-7	few	14	TGTGCCAGCAGCACAGGGGCAGGCTCCTACGAGCAGTACTTC	CASSTGAGSYEQYF
TRBV18	NA	TRBJ1-6	NA	13	TGTGCCAGCTCACCACGGGAAGATTCACCCCTCCACTTT	CASSPREDSPLHF
TRBV18	NA	TRBJ2-5	NA	13	TGTGCCAGCTCCAGGGTTCTCGGAGAGACCCAGTACTTC	CASSRVLGETQYF
TRBV19	TRBD1	TRBJ2-7	NA	16	TGTGCCAGTAGTATTCAGGACGGACAGGCGTTCTACGAGCAGTACTTC	CASSIQDGQAFYEQYF
TRBV18	NA	TRBJ2-2	NA	15	TGTGCCAGCTCACGCGACAGACGGGGTGCCGGGGAGCTGTTTTTT	CASSRDRRGAGELFF
TRBV5-4	TRBD2	TRBJ2-6	NA	18	TGTGCCAGCAGCCGCGGGGGTAGCGGGATAAGTGGGGCCAACGTCCTGACTTTC	CASSRGGSGISGANVLTF
TRBV4-3	TRBD2	TRBJ2-3	NA	16	TGCGCCAGCAGCCCCAGGGTAGCGGGAGGCCCAGATACGCAGTATTTT	CASSPRVAGGPDTQYF
TRBV15	TRBD1	TRBJ2-7	NA	16	TGTGCCACCAGCAGAGGACAGGGGAAGTCCCTCTACGAGCAGTACTTC	CATSRGQGKSLYEQYF
TRBV14	NA	TRBJ2-3	NA	16	TGTGCCAGCAGCTCACGGGCGGGGTCTAGCACAGATACGCAGTATTTT	CASSSRAGSSTDTQYF
TRBV28	NA	TRBJ2-7	NA	15	TGTGCCAGCAGTTCCTATGGGGGGAGCTCCTACGAGCAGTACTTC	CASSSYGGSSYEQYF
TRBV5-3	TRBD2	TRBJ2-5	NA	13	TGTGCCAGAAGCCCTAGCGGGGGTCCGACCCAGTACTTC	CARSPSGGPTQYF
TRBV18	TRBD1	TRBJ1-2	NA	15	TGTGCCAGCTCACCGGTACCAGGGGGCGTCTATGGCTACACCTTC	CASSPVPGGVYGYTF
TRBV5-1	NA	TRBJ2-5	NA	14	TGCGCCAGCAGCTTGGGCTCCGGGTCGGAGACCCAGTACTTC	CASSLGSGSETQYF
TRBV28	NA	TRBJ2-7	NA	12	TGTGCCAGCAGCAGGGATTCCTACGAGCAGTACTTC	CASSRDSYEQYF
TRBV28	NA	TRBJ1-2	NA	13	TGTGCCAGCAGTGACCTAAAACGGCCAGGCTACACCTTC	CASSDLKRPGYTF
TRBV27	TRBD2	TRBJ2-7	NA	15	TGTGCCAGCAGCTCGACTTTAACTAGCGGGAGTATTCAGTACTTC	CASSSTLTSGSIQYF
TRBV27	TRBD2	TRBJ2-7	NA	15	TGTGCCAGCAGTGGGTCGGGAGGGCTCCTCTACGAGCAGTACTTC	CASSGSGGLLYEQYF
TRBV30	NA	TRBJ1-2	NA	13	TGTGCCTGGAGTGTATGGGCAGGGGTTGGCTACACCTTC	CAWSVWAGVGYTF
TRBV29-1	TRBD1	TRBJ1-4	once	13	TGCAGCGTTGAAATCCAGGGGGGGAGTCTGATGTTTTTT	CSVEIQGGSLMFF
TRBV30	TRBD2	TRBJ2-5	once	16	TGTGCCTGGAGTTTCGGACTAGCGGGAGTCCAAGAGACCCAGTACTTC	CAWSFGLAGVQETQYF
TRBV19	NA	TRBJ1-3	NA	13	TGTGCCAGTAGTATTTCCTCTGGAAACACCATATATTTT	CASSISSGNTIYF
TRBV7-2	NA	TRBJ2-5	NA	15	TGTGCCAGCAGCATCAGTCTCGGGAACCAAGAGACCCAGTACTTC	CASSISLGNQETQYF
TRBV5-4	NA	TRBJ1-1	NA	14	TGTGCCAGCAGCCCCTCGGGGGCGAACACTGAAGCTTTCTTT	CASSPSGANTEAFF
TRBV7-9	NA	TRBJ1-1	NA	16	TGTGCCAGCAGCTTAGGGTCGTGGGCCATGAACACTGAAGCTTTCTTT	CASSLGSWAMNTEAFF
TRBV5-5	NA	TRBJ2-3	NA	14	TGTGCCAGCAGCTTGGAAGTCATCACAGATACGCAGTATTTT	CASSLEVITDTQYF
TRBV6-1	TRBD1	TRBJ2-5	NA	14	TGTGCCAGCAGTACCGACAGGGTCCAAGAGACCCAGTACTTC	CASSTDRVQETQYF
TRBV7-2	NA	TRBJ2-7	NA	15	TGTGCCAGCAGCTCGCTAGGGGGGAGGGCCAACGAGCAGTACTTC	CASSSLGGRANEQYF
TRBV5-4	TRBD1	TRBJ2-2	NA	15	TGTGCCAGCAGCCCGGGACAGTCGAACACCGGGGAGCTGTTTTTT	CASSPGQSNTGELFF
TRBV29-1	NA	TRBJ2-5	once	13	TGCAGCGTTGATCCTGTGGCTCCTGAGACCCAGTACTTC	CSVDPVAPETQYF
TRBV7-2	NA	TRBJ2-5	NA	13	TGTGCCAGCAGCTTAGACATTAGGGAGACCCAGTACTTC	CASSLDIRETQYF
TRBV9	NA	TRBJ2-2	NA	13	TGTGCCAGCAGCGTAAGGGTCACCGGGGAGCTGTTTTTT	CASSVRVTGELFF